This is a list of T cell receptor beta chains from one sample in a study of T cell changes during pregnancy in multiple sclerosis. Here immunoSEQ multiplex PCR was the method, and the copy in TCRdb shows in-frame clones only, minus some. Here the sample spans fewer than 85,000 clones, about 95% being singletons. Sample: peripheral blood, taken in the second trimester of pregnancy. The origin of the receptors is a female donor with multiple sclerosis, enrolled in a pregnancy study. Both conserved end residues are part of each CDR3. A D gene is named only where the DNA matches it firmly. Clone size appears in some rows only: once, few, many, or a class for an expanded clone.

v_gene	j_gene	abundance	d_gene	CDR3nt	CDR3aa
TRBV7-6	TRBJ1-5	-	TRBD1	TGTGCCAGCAGCTTAGGAGGGGGCAATAGCAATCAGCCCCAGCATTTT	CASSLGGGNSNQPQHF
TRBV27	TRBJ1-1	-	-	TGTGCCAGCACGCAGGGTCGTGGGTACACTGAAGCTTTCTTT	CASTQGRGYTEAFF
TRBV29-1	TRBJ1-1	-	TRBD1	TGCAGCGGAGGACAGGGAGGGAACACTGAAGCTTTCTTT	CSGGQGGNTEAFF
TRBV7-6	TRBJ1-1	-	-	TGTGCCAGCAGCCCCCTGGGGCCTAACACTGAAGCTTTCTTT	CASSPLGPNTEAFF
TRBV27	TRBJ2-5	-	-	TGTGCCAGCAGTTTATTGGGCGGGCAAGAGACCCAGTACTTC	CASSLLGGQETQYF
TRBV19	TRBJ1-1	-	-	TGTGCCAGTAGTATGACGGGGTACACTGAAGCTTTCTTT	CASSMTGYTEAFF
TRBV6-1	TRBJ2-1	-	-	TGTGCCAGCAGTGCCTACAGGGCCCCTTACAATGAGCAGTTCTTC	CASSAYRAPYNEQFF
TRBV5-1	TRBJ2-7	-	-	TGCGCCAGCAGCTTGAGAAGCAGGGACACCGAGCAGTACTTC	CASSLRSRDTEQYF
TRBV19	TRBJ1-5	-	-	TGTGCCAGTAGTATAGATCCTTGGGGGCAGTCCCAGCATTTT	CASSIDPWGQSQHF
TRBV6-1	TRBJ1-4	-	-	TGTGCCAGCACCATCAGGAGAGAGGGTGAAAAACTGTTTTTT	CASTIRREGEKLFF
TRBV6-4	TRBJ2-1	-	TRBD1	TGTGCCAGCAGAGAGAGACAGGGGCGGTACAATGAGCAGTTCTTC	CASRERQGRYNEQFF
TRBV11-2	TRBJ2-7	-	TRBD2	TGTGCCAGCAGGTTCGGGACTAGCGGGGTGAGCTCCTACGAGCAGTACTTC	CASRFGTSGVSSYEQYF
TRBV14	TRBJ2-2	-	-	TGTGCCAGCAAAGTCGGGAGCGCGAACACCGGGGAGCTGTTTTTT	CASKVGSANTGELFF
TRBV29-1	TRBJ2-1	-	-	TGCAGCGCCCGACTGTCAAGGAATGAGCAGTTCTTC	CSARLSRNEQFF
TRBV4-1	TRBJ2-7	-	-	TGCGCCAGCAGCCAAGTGAGCGGCGGGGTAGGTCCCTACGAGCAGTACTTC	CASSQVSGGVGPYEQYF
TRBV10-1	TRBJ2-1	-	-	TGCGCCAGCAGTCTTTCCCGACTCAACAATGAGCAGTTCTTC	CASSLSRLNNEQFF
TRBV28	TRBJ1-1	-	TRBD1	TGTGCCAGCAGTTTATGGAGGGGGCTCAAGGGCACTGAAGCTTTCTTT	CASSLWRGLKGTEAFF
TRBV18	TRBJ1-5	few	-	TGTGCCAGCTCACCAGGAGGGCGCGATCAGCCCCAGCATTTT	CASSPGGRDQPQHF
TRBV21-1	TRBJ1-4	-	-	TGTGCCAGCAGTACCGTGGGCTGGGCCACTAATGAAAAACTGTTTTTT	CASSTVGWATNEKLFF
TRBV11-3	TRBJ2-7	-	-	TGTGCCAGCAGCGTTAGCGGGACAGGGAACGAGCAGTACTTC	CASSVSGTGNEQYF
TRBV18	TRBJ1-3	-	-	TGTGCCAGCTCAGAGGCTCGGACAGCTGGAAACACCATATATTTT	CASSEARTAGNTIYF
TRBV6-1	TRBJ2-7	-	TRBD1	TGTGCCAGCAGTGATTGGACAGGGGACCTAGAGCAGTACTTC	CASSDWTGDLEQYF
TRBV28	TRBJ2-5	-	-	TGTGCCAGCAGTTTATTGGCAGGGCAGGAGGAGACCCAGTACTTC	CASSLLAGQEETQYF
TRBV18	TRBJ2-3	-	-	TGTGCCAGCTCACCAGAGCACCGCACAGATACGCAGTATTTT	CASSPEHRTDTQYF
TRBV19	TRBJ2-1	once	TRBD2	TGTGCCAGTAGTCCCAGCGGGAGACTGAATGAGCAGTTCTTC	CASSPSGRLNEQFF
TRBV7-9	TRBJ2-7	-	TRBD1	TGTGCCAGCAACCAACAGGGGGTAGGGTACGAGCAGTACTTC	CASNQQGVGYEQYF
TRBV30	TRBJ1-5	-	-	TGTGCCTGTTCTGCTAATGGACACTATCGTCAGCCCCAGCATTTT	CACSANGHYRQPQHF
TRBV7-8	TRBJ1-1	-	TRBD1	TGTGCCAGCAGCGACCGGCCAGGGGGCACTGAAGCTTTCTTT	CASSDRPGGTEAFF
TRBV18	TRBJ2-1	-	-	TGTGCCAGCTCAGCTTGGAGAGCGACTGAGCAGTTCTTC	CASSAWRATEQFF
TRBV5-1	TRBJ1-1	-	TRBD1	TGCGCCAGCAGCTCCTGGCAGGGGGGTGCGACTGAAGCTTTCTTT	CASSSWQGGATEAFF
TRBV5-5	TRBJ2-1	-	TRBD2	TGTGCCAGCAGCTTAACTAGCGGGAGGGTAGCGGGCAATGAGCAGTTCTTC	CASSLTSGRVAGNEQFF
TRBV6-1	TRBJ1-5	-	-	TGTGCCAGCAGTGAAAGGGGTTGGCAGCCCCAGCATTTT	CASSERGWQPQHF
TRBV28	TRBJ1-2	-	-	TGTGCCAGCAGACGAACAGGGACACCTAACTATGGCTACACCTTC	CASRRTGTPNYGYTF
TRBV19	TRBJ2-3	-	TRBD2	TGTGCCAGTAGAGTGGCTAGCGGGAGCTTCGATACGCAGTATTTT	CASRVASGSFDTQYF
TRBV11-1	TRBJ2-2	-	TRBD1	TGTGCCAGCAGCTTAGCGCCGACAGGGGGGACCGGGGAGCTGTTTTTT	CASSLAPTGGTGELFF
TRBV9	TRBJ1-2	once	TRBD1	TGTGCCAGCAGCCCAGAGACAGGGGGGGTAGGCTATGGCTACACCTTC	CASSPETGGVGYGYTF
TRBV7-2	TRBJ2-3	-	TRBD2	TGTGCCAGCAGCTTCCTTCCGACTAGCGGGAGGTCAGATACGCAGTATTTT	CASSFLPTSGRSDTQYF
TRBV12-5	TRBJ2-5	-	-	TGTGCTAGTGGTTTGGGGGTCGTGGCAGGGGAAAAAGAGACCCAGTACTTC	CASGLGVVAGEKETQYF
TRBV29-1	TRBJ1-2	-	TRBD1	TGCAGCGTCCGGGACAGGGGGTACTATGGCTACACCTTC	CSVRDRGYYGYTF
TRBV5-6	TRBJ1-2	-	-	TGTGCCAGCAGCCCGACGGGTCCTAACTATGGCTACACCTTC	CASSPTGPNYGYTF
TRBV28	TRBJ2-5	-	TRBD1	TGTGCCAGCAGTTTACAAGGGGGCCGGGTAGAGACCCAGTACTTC	CASSLQGGRVETQYF
TRBV5-4	TRBJ2-5	-	-	TGTGCCAGCAGCTTGTGGCAGGGGAAAGAGACCCAGTACTTC	CASSLWQGKETQYF
TRBV29-1	TRBJ1-2	-	-	TGCAGCGTTGGGGCTATCGACACCTTCTACTTC	CSVGAIDTFYF
TRBV6-5	TRBJ1-6	-	-	TGTGCCAGCAGTTACTCGGGCGCTCCTAATTCACCCCTCCACTTT	CASSYSGAPNSPLHF
TRBV27	TRBJ2-5	-	-	TGTGCCAGCAGTCTTGGAGGGAGGGAGACCCAGTACTTC	CASSLGGRETQYF
TRBV7-8	TRBJ2-1	-	TRBD1	TGTGCCAGCAGCTTAAGTCGGGCGGGACAGGGTCCCTACAATGAGCAGTTCTTC	CASSLSRAGQGPYNEQFF
TRBV7-9	TRBJ1-1	-	-	TGTGCCAGCAGCTCGGTTGCATATAACACTGAAGCTTTCTTT	CASSSVAYNTEAFF
TRBV7-2	TRBJ2-2	-	-	TGTGCCAGCAGCCCTCGGGTTAACACCGGGGAGCTGTTTTTT	CASSPRVNTGELFF
TRBV19	TRBJ2-1	-	TRBD2	TGTGCCAGTAGCTCTAGCGGGAGTATCAGTGAGCAGTTCTTC	CASSSSGSISEQFF
TRBV5-4	TRBJ2-1	-	TRBD1	TGTGCCAGCAGCTCCGGGACAGGGGTGGAGAATGAGCAGTTCTTC	CASSSGTGVENEQFF
TRBV19	TRBJ2-3	once	-	TGTGCCAGTAGTATACTCCGGTCGGGTTCCTTAACAGATACGCAGTATTTT	CASSILRSGSLTDTQYF
TRBV27	TRBJ2-6	-	-	TGTGCCAGCAGTTTCATCGGGGGCTCTGGGGCCAACGTCCTGACTTTC	CASSFIGGSGANVLTF
TRBV4-2	TRBJ1-1	-	-	TGTGCCAGCAGCCAGACACAAGTGAACACTGAAGCTTTCTTT	CASSQTQVNTEAFF
TRBV15	TRBJ2-1	-	-	TGTGCCACCAGCGCGTTTAGGGGGAATGAGCAGTTCTTC	CATSAFRGNEQFF